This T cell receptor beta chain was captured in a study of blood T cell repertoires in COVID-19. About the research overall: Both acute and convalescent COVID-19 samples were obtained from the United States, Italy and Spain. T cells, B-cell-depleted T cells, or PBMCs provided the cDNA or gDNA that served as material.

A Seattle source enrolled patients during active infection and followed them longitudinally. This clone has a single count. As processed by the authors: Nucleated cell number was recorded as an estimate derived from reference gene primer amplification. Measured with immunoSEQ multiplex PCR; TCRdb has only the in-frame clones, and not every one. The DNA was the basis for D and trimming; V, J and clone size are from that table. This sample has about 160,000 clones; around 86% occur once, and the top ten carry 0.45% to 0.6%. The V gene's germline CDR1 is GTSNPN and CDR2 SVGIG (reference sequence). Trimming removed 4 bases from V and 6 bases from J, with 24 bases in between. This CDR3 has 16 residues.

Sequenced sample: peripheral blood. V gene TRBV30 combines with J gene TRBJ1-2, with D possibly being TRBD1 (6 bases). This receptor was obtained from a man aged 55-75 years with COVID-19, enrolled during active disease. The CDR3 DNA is TGTGCCTGGACCCCGGAGAACAGGGCAAGAGGTCATGGCTACACCTTC. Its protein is CAWTPENRARGHGYTF.